This TCR beta chain was observed in a study of CD8+CD57+ T cells in acquired aplastic anemia. The sequenced patients had an expansion of CD8+CD57+ cells seen by flow cytometry. The template used for profiling TCR beta VDJ and CDR3 was genomic DNA. TCRdb independently ran MiXCR on the reads; one entry per CDR3 protein. The table includes fewer than 250,000 distinct CDR3 sequences, around 45% detected once. This clonotype was seen only a few times. There are 13 residues in the CDR3. The V end lost 5 bases, the J end lost 7 bases, and 15 bases lay between the germline ends. Looked up from germline, CDR1 is SNHLY and CDR2 is FYNNEI.

The sequenced material came from sorted CD4+, CD8+, or CD8+CD57+ T cells (not recorded which) from PBMCs. The TCR comes from a human donor with aplastic anemia. The chain has TRBV2 and TRBJ2-7, with a tentative D call TRBD2 (5 bases). CDR3 nucleotides: TGTGCCAGCAGTCCTGCGGGCCACAATGAGCAGTACTTC. The encoded protein is CASSPAGHNEQYF.